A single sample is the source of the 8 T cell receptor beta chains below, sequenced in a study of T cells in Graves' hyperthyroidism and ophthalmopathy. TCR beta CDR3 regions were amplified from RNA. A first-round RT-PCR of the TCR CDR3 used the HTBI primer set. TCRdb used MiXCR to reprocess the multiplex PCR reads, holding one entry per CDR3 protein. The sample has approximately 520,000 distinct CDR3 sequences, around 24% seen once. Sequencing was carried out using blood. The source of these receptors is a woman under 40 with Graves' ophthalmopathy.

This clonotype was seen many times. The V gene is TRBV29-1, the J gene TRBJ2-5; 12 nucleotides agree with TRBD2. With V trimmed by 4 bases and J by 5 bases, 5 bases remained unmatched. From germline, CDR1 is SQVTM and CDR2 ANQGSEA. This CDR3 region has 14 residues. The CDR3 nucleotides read TGCAGCGTTGTGGCTAGCGGGAGGGCGGAGACCCAGTACTTC. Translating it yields CSVVASGRAETQYF. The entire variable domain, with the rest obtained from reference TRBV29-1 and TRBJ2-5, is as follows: SAVISQKPSRDICQRGTSLTIQCQVDSQVTMMFWYRQQPGQSLTLIATANQGSEATYESGFVIDKFPISRPNLTFSTLTVSNMSPEDSSIYLCSVVASGRAETQYFGPGTRLLVL.

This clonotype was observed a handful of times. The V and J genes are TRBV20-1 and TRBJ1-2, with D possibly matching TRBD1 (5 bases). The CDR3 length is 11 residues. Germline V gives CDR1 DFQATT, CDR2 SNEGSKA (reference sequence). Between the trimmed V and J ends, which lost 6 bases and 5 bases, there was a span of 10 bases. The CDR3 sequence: CSARQLYGYTF. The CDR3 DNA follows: TGCAGTGCCCGACAGCTATATGGCTACACCTTC.

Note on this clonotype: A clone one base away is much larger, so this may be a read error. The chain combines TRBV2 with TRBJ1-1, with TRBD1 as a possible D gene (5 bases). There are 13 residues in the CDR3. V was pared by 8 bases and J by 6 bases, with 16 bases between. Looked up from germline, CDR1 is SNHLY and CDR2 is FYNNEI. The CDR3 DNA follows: TGTGCCAGCCGTACCCAGACGACAGCTGAAGCTTTCTTT. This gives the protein CASRTQTTAEAFF.

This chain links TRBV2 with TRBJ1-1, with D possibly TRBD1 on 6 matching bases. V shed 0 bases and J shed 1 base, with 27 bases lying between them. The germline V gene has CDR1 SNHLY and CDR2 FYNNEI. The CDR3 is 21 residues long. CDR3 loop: CASSEARFGTFADRTNTEAFF. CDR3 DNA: TGTGCCAGCAGTGAAGCGCGTTTCGGAACCTTCGCGGACAGAACGAACACTGAAGCTTTCTTT.

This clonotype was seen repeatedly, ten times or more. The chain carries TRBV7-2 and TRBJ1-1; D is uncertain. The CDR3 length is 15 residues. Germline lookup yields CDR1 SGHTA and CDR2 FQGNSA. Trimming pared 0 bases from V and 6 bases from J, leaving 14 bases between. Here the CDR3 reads CASSLALGLRPEAFF. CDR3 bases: TGTGCCAGCAGCTTAGCCCTAGGGTTAAGACCTGAAGCTTTCTTT.

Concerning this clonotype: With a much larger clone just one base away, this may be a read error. CDR3 DNA: TGTGCCAGCAGCTTAGCCTCATTGACTGAAGCTTTCTTT. Translated, it gives CASSLASLTEAFF. The gene calls are TRBV11-3 and TRBJ1-1, with unresolved D. Germline V lookup: CDR1 SGHNT, CDR2 YENEEA. V lost 1 base to trimming and J lost 5 bases, with 8 bases between them. CDR3 length: 13 residues.

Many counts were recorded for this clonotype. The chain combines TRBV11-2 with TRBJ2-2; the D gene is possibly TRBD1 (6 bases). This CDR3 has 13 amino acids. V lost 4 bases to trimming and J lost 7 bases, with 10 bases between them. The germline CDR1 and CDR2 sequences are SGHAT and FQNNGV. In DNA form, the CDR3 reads TGTGCCAGCAGCTCGACAGGATTCGGGGAGCTGTTTTTT. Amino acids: CASSSTGFGELFF. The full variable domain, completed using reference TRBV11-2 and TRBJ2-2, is EAGVAQSPRYKIIEKRQSVAFWCNPISGHATLYWYQQILGQGPKLLIQFQNNGVVDDSQLPKDRFSAERLKGVDSTLKIQPAKLEDSAVYLCASSSTGFGELFFGEGSRLTVL.

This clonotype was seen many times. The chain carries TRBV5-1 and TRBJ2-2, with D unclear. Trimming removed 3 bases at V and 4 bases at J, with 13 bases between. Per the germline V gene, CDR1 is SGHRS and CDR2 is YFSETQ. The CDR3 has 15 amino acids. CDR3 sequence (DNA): TGCGCCAGCAGCTCCGACAAGGGTAGCACCGGGGAGCTGTTTTTT. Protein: CASSSDKGSTGELFF.